What follows are 9 T cell receptor beta chains derived from one specimen sequenced in a study of T-cell reconstitution after alpha-beta-depleted transplantation in children. Researchers prepared the TCRbeta library using unique molecular identifiers, the study reports. One entry per CDR3 protein, called by TCRdb with MiXCR from the PCR reads. The sample holds around 480,000 distinct CDR3 sequences, 30% to 35% seen once. The sequencing used PBMCs from the stem cell graft donor, collected from the stem cell graft. Receptors were obtained from a human donor who donated a stem cell graft to a child with aplastic anemia.

At least ten counts were recorded for this clonotype. The V gene is TRBV6-6, the J gene TRBJ2-1, with D hard to call. V was cut by 3 bases and J by 2 bases, with 2 bases left in between. The CDR3 is 12 residues long. CDR1 MNHNY and CDR2 SVGAGI come from the germline V gene (reference sequence). The CDR3: CASSYPYNEQFF. The CDR3 coding sequence is TGTGCCAGCAGTTATCCCTACAATGAGCAGTTCTTC.

This CDR3 reads CASTGDRRLYGYTF. As DNA, the CDR3 is TGTGCCAGCACCGGGGACCGAAGGCTCTATGGCTACACCTTC. The chain recombines TRBV7-9 with TRBJ1-2, with TRBD1 as a possible D gene (5 bases). Trimming shortened V by 7 bases and J by 4 bases, and 16 bases separated the two germline ends. CDR1 is SEHNR and CDR2 is FQNEAQ in the germline V gene (reference sequence). This CDR3 spans 14 amino acids.

This clonotype was seen only a few times. The J gene is TRBJ2-2, the V gene TRBV12-3 or TRBV12-4; D unresolved. This CDR3 is built from 14 residues. The V gene lost 6 bases and the J gene lost 9 bases, with 17 bases spanning the gap. The CDR3 coding sequence is TGTGCCAGCAGCCCTTCCCCCTCTGTCAGGGAGCTGTTTTTT. It is translated as CASSPSPSVRELFF.

This chain connects TRBV12-3 or TRBV12-4 to TRBJ2-1; D assignment may be TRBD1 or TRBD2 (5 bases each). The CDR3 sequence is 12 residues long. V lost 4 bases and J 10 bases, leaving 11 bases between the germline ends. The CDR3 loop is CASSSGTREQFF. The CDR3 region has the DNA TGTGCCAGCAGTTCCGGGACCCGAGAGCAGTTCTTC.

V is TRBV7-2 and J is TRBJ2-7; D is unresolved. Germline-derived CDR1 and CDR2 are SGHTA and FQGNSA. Trimming took off 2 bases at V and 4 bases at J, with 9 bases between the two ends. The CDR3 extends over 13 amino acids. CDR3 sequence (DNA): TGTGCCAGCAGCTTACAAGCACCATACGAGCAGTACTTC. This gives the protein CASSLQAPYEQYF.

This clonotype has ten or more counts. The V gene is TRBV12-3 or TRBV12-4, the J gene TRBJ2-4, with TRBD1 matching 8 bases. The length of the CDR3 is 15 residues. With V trimmed by 4 bases and J by 3 bases, 5 bases remained unmatched. The CDR3 DNA reads as TGTGCCAGCAGTTCCGAACAGGGGGTCAAAAACATTCAGTACTTC. Translating gives CASSSEQGVKNIQYF.

The chain couples TRBV4-3 to TRBJ2-3; the match to TRBD2 covers 7 bases. CDR1 and CDR2 (germline): LGHNA, YSLEER. After removal of 3 bases from V and 0 bases from J, the junction contained 3 bases not matched to a gene. The CDR3 loop spans 15 amino acids. CDR3 nucleotide sequence: TGCGCCAGCAGCCACTATAGCGGGAGCACAGATACGCAGTATTTT. This encodes CASSHYSGSTDTQYF.

This clonotype was seen only a few times. The V gene is TRBV7-2, the J gene TRBJ2-7, with 12 bases lining up with TRBD2. V lost 5 bases to trimming and J lost 4 bases; unmatched junction nucleotides: 6. Germline V CDR1 and CDR2: SGHTA, FQGNSA. This CDR3 contains 15 residues. In DNA form, the CDR3 reads TGTGCCAGCAGCCCTAGCGGGAGGGCCTTTTACGAGCAGTACGTC. Encoded protein: CASSPSGRAFYEQYV.

The chain combines TRBV10-3 with TRBJ2-3; tentatively, D is TRBD1 (5 bases). This CDR3 has 13 residues. Trimming stripped 10 bases from V and 0 bases from J, with 11 bases between. Germline V gene sequence: CDR1 ENHRY, CDR2 SYGVKD. This CDR3 is CATKGASTDTQYF. CDR3 sequence (DNA): TGTGCCACCAAAGGGGCCAGCACAGATACGCAGTATTTT.